This TCR beta chain was found in a study of control samples from healthy donors and cancer patients. The CDR3 runs to 13 residues. Looked up from germline, CDR1 is LGHDT and CDR2 is YNNKEL (reference sequence). The J segment lost 6 bases and the V segment lost 5 bases, leaving 4 bases of the junction unmatched. Profiling relied on immunoSEQ multiplex PCR, and the TCRdb table lists in-frame clones only, not all of them. The repertoire holds approximately 140,000 clones, with 92% as singletons. The genes are TRBV3-1 (or the pseudogene TRBV3-2) and TRBJ1-2; 9 bases are a match to TRBD1. The TCR originated in a man under 40 in good health. The sequencing sample was made of blood. CDR3: CASSWDRADGYTF. As DNA, the CDR3 is TGTGCCAGCAGCTGGGACAGGGCGGATGGCTACACCTTC.